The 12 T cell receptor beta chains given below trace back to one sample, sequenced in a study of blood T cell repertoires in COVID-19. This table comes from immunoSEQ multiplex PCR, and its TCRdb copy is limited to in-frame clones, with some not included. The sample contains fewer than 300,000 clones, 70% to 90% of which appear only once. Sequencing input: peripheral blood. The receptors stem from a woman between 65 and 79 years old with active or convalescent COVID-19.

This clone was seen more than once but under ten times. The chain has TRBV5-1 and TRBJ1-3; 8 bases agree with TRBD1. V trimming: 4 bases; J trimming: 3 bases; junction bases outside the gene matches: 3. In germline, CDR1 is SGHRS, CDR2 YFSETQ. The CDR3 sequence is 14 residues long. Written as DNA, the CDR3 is TGCGCCAGCAGCCCGGACAGGGTTGGAAACACCATATATTTT. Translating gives CASSPDRVGNTIYF.

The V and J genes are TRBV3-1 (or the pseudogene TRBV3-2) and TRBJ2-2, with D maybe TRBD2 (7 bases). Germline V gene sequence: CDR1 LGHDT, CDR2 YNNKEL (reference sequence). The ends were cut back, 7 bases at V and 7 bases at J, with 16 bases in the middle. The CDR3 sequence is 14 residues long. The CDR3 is CASIGRGQGGELFF. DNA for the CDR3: TGTGCCAGCATTGGGCGGGGGCAAGGCGGGGAGCTGTTTTTT.

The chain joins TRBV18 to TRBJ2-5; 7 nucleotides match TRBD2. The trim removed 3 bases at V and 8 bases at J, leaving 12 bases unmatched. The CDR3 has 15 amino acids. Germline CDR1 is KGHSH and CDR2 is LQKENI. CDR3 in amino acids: CASSPSGTGSVTQYF. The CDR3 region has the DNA TGTGCCAGCTCACCGAGCGGGACTGGGAGTGTAACCCAGTACTTC.

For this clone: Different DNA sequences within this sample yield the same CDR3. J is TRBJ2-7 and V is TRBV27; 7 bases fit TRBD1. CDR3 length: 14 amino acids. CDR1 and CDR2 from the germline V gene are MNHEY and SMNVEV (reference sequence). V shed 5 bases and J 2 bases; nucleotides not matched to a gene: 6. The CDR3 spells CASSSRDRAYEQYF. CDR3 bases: TGTGCCAGCAGTAGCCGGGACAGAGCCTACGAGCAGTACTTC.

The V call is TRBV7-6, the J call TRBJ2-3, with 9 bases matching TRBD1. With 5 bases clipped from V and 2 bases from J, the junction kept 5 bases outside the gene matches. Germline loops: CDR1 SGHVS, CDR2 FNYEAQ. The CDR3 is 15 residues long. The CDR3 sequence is CASSPWDRDTDTQYF. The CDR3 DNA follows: TGTGCCAGCAGCCCCTGGGACAGGGACACAGATACGCAGTATTTT.

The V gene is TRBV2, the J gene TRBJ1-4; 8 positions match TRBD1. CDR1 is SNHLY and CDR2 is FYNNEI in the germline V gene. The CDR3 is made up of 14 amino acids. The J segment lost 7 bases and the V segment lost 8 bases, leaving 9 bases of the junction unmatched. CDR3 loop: CASGRRGQAEKLFF. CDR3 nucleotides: TGTGCCAGCGGAAGAAGGGGACAGGCTGAAAAACTGTTTTTT. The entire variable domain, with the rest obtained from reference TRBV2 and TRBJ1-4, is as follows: EPEVTQTPSHQVTQMGQEVILRCVPISNHLYFYWYRQILGQKVEFLVSFYNNEISEKSEIFDDQFSVERPDGSNFTLKIRSTKLEDSAMYFCASGRRGQAEKLFFGSGTQLSVL.

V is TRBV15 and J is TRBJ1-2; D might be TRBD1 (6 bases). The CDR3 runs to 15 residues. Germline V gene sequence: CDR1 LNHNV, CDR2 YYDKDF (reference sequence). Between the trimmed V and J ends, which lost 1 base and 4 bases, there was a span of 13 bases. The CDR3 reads CATSRGAGAFYGYTF. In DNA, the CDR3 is TGTGCCACCAGCAGAGGGGCAGGGGCCTTCTATGGCTACACCTTC.

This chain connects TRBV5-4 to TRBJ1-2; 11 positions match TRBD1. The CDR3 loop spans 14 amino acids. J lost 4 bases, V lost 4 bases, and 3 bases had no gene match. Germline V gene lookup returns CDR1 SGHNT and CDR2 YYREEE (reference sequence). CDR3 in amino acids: CASSADRGLYGYTF. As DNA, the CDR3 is TGTGCCAGCAGCGCGGACAGGGGGCTCTATGGCTACACCTTC. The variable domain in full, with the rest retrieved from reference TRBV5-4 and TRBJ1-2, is ETGVTQSPTHLIKTRGQQVTLRCSSQSGHNTVSWYQQALGQGPQFIFQYYREEENGRGNFPPRFSGLQFPNYSSELNVNALELDDSALYLCASSADRGLYGYTFGSGTRLTVV.

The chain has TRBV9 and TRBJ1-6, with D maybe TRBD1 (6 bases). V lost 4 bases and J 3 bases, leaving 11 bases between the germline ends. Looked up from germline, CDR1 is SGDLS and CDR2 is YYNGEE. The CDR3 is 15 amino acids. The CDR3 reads CASSPLTGYNSPLHF. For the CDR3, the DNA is TGTGCCAGCAGCCCCCTGACAGGCTATAATTCACCCCTCCACTTT.

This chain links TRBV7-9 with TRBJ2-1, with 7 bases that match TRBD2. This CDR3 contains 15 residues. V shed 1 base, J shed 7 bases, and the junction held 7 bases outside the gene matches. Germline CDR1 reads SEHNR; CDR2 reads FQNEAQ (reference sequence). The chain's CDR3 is CASSLGEGLLNEQFF. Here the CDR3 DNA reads TGTGCCAGCAGCTTAGGGGAGGGCCTACTGAATGAGCAGTTCTTC.

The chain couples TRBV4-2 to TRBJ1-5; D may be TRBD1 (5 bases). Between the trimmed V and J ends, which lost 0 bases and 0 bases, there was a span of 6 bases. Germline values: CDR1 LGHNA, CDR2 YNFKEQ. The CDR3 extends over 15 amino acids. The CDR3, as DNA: TGTGCCAGCAGCCAAGAGGGGGGTAGCAATCAGCCCCAGCATTTT. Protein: CASSQEGGSNQPQHF.

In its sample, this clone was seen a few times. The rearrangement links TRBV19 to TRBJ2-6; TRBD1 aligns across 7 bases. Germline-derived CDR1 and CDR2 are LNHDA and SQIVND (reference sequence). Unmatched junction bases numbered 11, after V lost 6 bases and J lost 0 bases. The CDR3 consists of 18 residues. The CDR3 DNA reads TGTGCCAGTAGGCCATGGGGGACAGATAGCTCTGGGGCCAACGTCCTGACTTTC. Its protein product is CASRPWGTDSSGANVLTF.